This TCR beta chain derives from a study of patients and donors after allogeneic stem cell transplantation. The CDR3 spans 15 residues. J lost 3 bases, V lost 4 bases, and 4 bases had no gene match. Per germline, CDR1 SGHRS and CDR2 YFSETQ. One entry per CDR3 protein, called by TCRdb with MiXCR from the RT-PCR reads. The sample includes roughly 960,000 distinct CDR3 sequences, 15% to 20% seen only once; the top ten take under 6.5%. The rearrangement uses TRBV5-1 and TRBJ2-3; 11 positions match TRBD2. The sample consisted of blood, either unsorted or a sorted T cell fraction (not recorded which). The sequence was obtained from a human donor who was either an allogeneic HSCT recipient or a stem cell or donor lymphocyte infusion donor (not recorded which). It is not recorded whose cells these are; they may come from a transplant donor. CDR3 bases: TGCGCCAGCAGCCAGGGACTAGCGGAAACAGATACGCAGTATTTT. The encoded protein is CASSQGLAETDTQYF.